These T cell receptor beta chains were read from a single sample in a study of shared clonotypes between healthy human individuals. The protocol was immunoSEQ multiplex PCR, while the TCRdb copy is restricted to in-frame clones and leaves out a portion. The sample lists roughly 2,300,000 clones; less than 95% were seen once. The sequenced material came from naive CD4+ T cells from PBMCs. These receptors all stem from a man between 18 and 35 years old in good health. Some clones in this sample may be carry-over from other donors' samples. The CDR3 runs from the conserved cysteine through the conserved F or W. The order of the fields is J gene, clone size, CDR3 length, V gene, D gene, CDR3 DNA, CDR3 protein. D genes are given only for firm matches. Some rows have no size entry. The others give once, few or many, or a class for an expanded clone.

j_gene: TRBJ1-1
abundance: NA
len: 16
v_gene: TRBV18
d_gene: NA
CDR3nt: TGTGCCAGCTCACCCGACTTTGGGAGTATGAACACTGAAGCTTTCTTT
CDR3aa: CASSPDFGSMNTEAFF

j_gene: TRBJ2-1
abundance: once
len: 12
v_gene: TRBV28
d_gene: NA
CDR3nt: TGTGCCAGCGCAGGGCCCTACAATGAGCAGTTCTTC
CDR3aa: CASAGPYNEQFF

j_gene: TRBJ2-7
abundance: NA
len: 14
v_gene: TRBV9
d_gene: NA
CDR3nt: TGTGCCAGCAGCGTAGGGCGGTACGACTACGAGCAGTACTTC
CDR3aa: CASSVGRYDYEQYF

j_gene: TRBJ2-7
abundance: NA
len: 18
v_gene: TRBV5-5
d_gene: TRBD2
CDR3nt: TGTGCCAGCAGCTTGGCCCTAGCGGGAGGGTACCACTCCTACGAGCAGTACTTC
CDR3aa: CASSLALAGGYHSYEQYF

j_gene: TRBJ2-1
abundance: NA
len: 14
v_gene: TRBV4-1
d_gene: TRBD1
CDR3nt: TGCGCCAGCAGCCAACCGAGACAGGGCGGTGAGCAGTTCTTC
CDR3aa: CASSQPRQGGEQFF

j_gene: TRBJ2-7
abundance: NA
len: 12
v_gene: TRBV6-8
d_gene: NA
CDR3nt: TGTGCCAGCAGTTATAAGGGGTACGAGCAGTACTTC
CDR3aa: CASSYKGYEQYF

j_gene: TRBJ2-7
abundance: NA
len: 14
v_gene: TRBV6-1
d_gene: TRBD1
CDR3nt: TGTGCCGCAGGACAGGGGTCTCTCCTCTTAGAGCAGTACTTC
CDR3aa: CAAGQGSLLLEQYF

j_gene: TRBJ1-5
abundance: NA
len: 14
v_gene: TRBV7-2
d_gene: NA
CDR3nt: TGTGCCAGCAGCTTAAGGGTTAGCAATCAGCCCCAGCATTTT
CDR3aa: CASSLRVSNQPQHF

j_gene: TRBJ2-5
abundance: NA
len: 16
v_gene: TRBV21-1
d_gene: NA
CDR3nt: TGTGCCAGCAGCGGCCGGGACCCCCCGGAGGCGGCGACCCAGTACTTC
CDR3aa: CASSGRDPPEAATQYF

j_gene: TRBJ2-3
abundance: NA
len: 16
v_gene: TRBV18
d_gene: TRBD2
CDR3nt: TGTGCCAGCTCACCCGGGACTAGCGGGGGGCCAGATACGTCGTATTTT
CDR3aa: CASSPGTSGGPDTSYF

j_gene: TRBJ1-3
abundance: NA
len: 13
v_gene: TRBV7-8
d_gene: NA
CDR3nt: TGTGCCAGCAGCACGAACTCTGGAAACACCATATATTTT
CDR3aa: CASSTNSGNTIYF

j_gene: TRBJ1-2
abundance: NA
len: 13
v_gene: TRBV6-1
d_gene: TRBD1
CDR3nt: TGTGCCTGCCGGGACAGGGCCGTCGGAGGCTACACCTTC
CDR3aa: CACRDRAVGGYTF

j_gene: TRBJ1-3
abundance: NA
len: 15
v_gene: TRBV5-1
d_gene: TRBD1
CDR3nt: TGCGCCAGCAGCTCGGGGGACAGGGCTGGAAACACCATATATTTT
CDR3aa: CASSSGDRAGNTIYF

j_gene: TRBJ2-3
abundance: NA
len: 13
v_gene: TRBV10-3
d_gene: NA
CDR3nt: TGTGCCATCAGTGGATTTGACACAGATACGCAGTATTTT
CDR3aa: CAISGFDTDTQYF

j_gene: TRBJ2-2
abundance: NA
len: 15
v_gene: TRBV6-1
d_gene: NA
CDR3nt: TGTGCCAGCAGGGCCGGGACTTCTAACACCGGGGAGCTGTTTTTT
CDR3aa: CASRAGTSNTGELFF

j_gene: TRBJ2-3
abundance: NA
len: 14
v_gene: TRBV27
d_gene: NA
CDR3nt: TGTGCCAGCAGTTTACCTTCGGGCCCTAGAATCCAGTATTTT
CDR3aa: CASSLPSGPRIQYF

j_gene: TRBJ1-1
abundance: once
len: 16
v_gene: TRBV2
d_gene: TRBD1
CDR3nt: TGTGCCAGCAGTGACCAGCCGGACAGGGCCAACACTGAAGCTTTCTTT
CDR3aa: CASSDQPDRANTEAFF

j_gene: TRBJ2-4
abundance: NA
len: 13
v_gene: TRBV5-4
d_gene: NA
CDR3nt: TGTGCCAGCAGCCCCACCGGGGAAAACATTCAGTACTTC
CDR3aa: CASSPTGENIQYF

j_gene: TRBJ1-3
abundance: NA
len: 15
v_gene: TRBV28
d_gene: NA
CDR3nt: TGTGCCAGCAGTTTACCGGGTATGAGTGGAAACACCATATATTTT
CDR3aa: CASSLPGMSGNTIYF

j_gene: TRBJ1-1
abundance: NA
len: 14
v_gene: TRBV9
d_gene: NA
CDR3nt: TGTGCCAGCAGCCCCTCATTTGGTGGCACTGAAGCTTTCTTT
CDR3aa: CASSPSFGGTEAFF

j_gene: TRBJ2-7
abundance: NA
len: 16
v_gene: TRBV18
d_gene: NA
CDR3nt: TGTGCCAGCTCACCAGGGCAGGTGGGCAGCTCCTACGAGCAGTACTTC
CDR3aa: CASSPGQVGSSYEQYF

j_gene: TRBJ1-1
abundance: NA
len: 14
v_gene: TRBV29-1
d_gene: NA
CDR3nt: TGCAGCGTTGAAATGTGGCCGACGGGCGCTGAAGCTTTCTTT
CDR3aa: CSVEMWPTGAEAFF

j_gene: TRBJ1-5
abundance: NA
len: 14
v_gene: TRBV21-1
d_gene: NA
CDR3nt: TGTGCCAGTTGGGGACGGTGGGGCAATCAGCCCCAGCATTTT
CDR3aa: CASWGRWGNQPQHF

j_gene: TRBJ1-1
abundance: NA
len: 16
v_gene: TRBV5-1
d_gene: NA
CDR3nt: TGCGCCAGCAGCTTCCCGAGAGTCGGGTCGCCCACTGAAGCTTTCTTT
CDR3aa: CASSFPRVGSPTEAFF

j_gene: TRBJ2-3
abundance: NA
len: 14
v_gene: TRBV7-9
d_gene: NA
CDR3nt: TGTGCCAGCAGCCGTGGAGGGGCCGCAGATACGCAGTATTTT
CDR3aa: CASSRGGAADTQYF

j_gene: TRBJ2-5
abundance: once
len: 14
v_gene: TRBV6-1
d_gene: NA
CDR3nt: TGTGCCAGCATCCGGACCGCGAGTGTGGAGACCCAGTACTTC
CDR3aa: CASIRTASVETQYF

j_gene: TRBJ2-2
abundance: NA
len: 16
v_gene: TRBV7-2
d_gene: NA
CDR3nt: TGTGCCAGCAGCTTAGCCTCGGGACTTAACACCGGGGAGCTGTTTTTT
CDR3aa: CASSLASGLNTGELFF

j_gene: TRBJ1-1
abundance: once
len: 16
v_gene: TRBV5-1
d_gene: NA
CDR3nt: TGCGCCAGCAGCTTCCTCTCAACCGGGGGGAACACTGAAGCTTTCTTT
CDR3aa: CASSFLSTGGNTEAFF

j_gene: TRBJ2-3
abundance: NA
len: 12
v_gene: TRBV9
d_gene: NA
CDR3nt: TGTGCCAGCAGCGGAGGCACAGATACGCAGTATTTT
CDR3aa: CASSGGTDTQYF

j_gene: TRBJ1-4
abundance: NA
len: 13
v_gene: TRBV11-2
d_gene: TRBD1
CDR3nt: TGTGCCAGCAGACAGGGGGATGATGAAAAACTGTTTTTT
CDR3aa: CASRQGDDEKLFF

j_gene: TRBJ1-1
abundance: NA
len: 13
v_gene: TRBV11-1
d_gene: NA
CDR3nt: TGTGCCAGCAGCTCCCAGGGGAACACTGAAGCTTTCTTT
CDR3aa: CASSSQGNTEAFF

j_gene: TRBJ2-2
abundance: NA
len: 15
v_gene: TRBV7-9
d_gene: TRBD1
CDR3nt: TGTGCCAGCAGCCTACGACAGGGCTGGGCCGGGGAGCTGTTTTTT
CDR3aa: CASSLRQGWAGELFF

j_gene: TRBJ2-6
abundance: NA
len: 17
v_gene: TRBV4-1
d_gene: NA
CDR3nt: TGCGCCAGCAGCCAAACAATACAAACCTCTGGGGCCAACGTCCTGACTTTC
CDR3aa: CASSQTIQTSGANVLTF

j_gene: TRBJ2-7
abundance: once
len: 13
v_gene: TRBV7-3
d_gene: TRBD1
CDR3nt: TGTGCCAGCAGCTTAAACAGGGGCAACGAGCAGTACTTC
CDR3aa: CASSLNRGNEQYF

j_gene: TRBJ2-1
abundance: NA
len: 12
v_gene: TRBV9
d_gene: NA
CDR3nt: TGTGCCAGCAGCGGGTCCTACAATGAGCAGTTCTTC
CDR3aa: CASSGSYNEQFF

j_gene: TRBJ1-2
abundance: NA
len: 14
v_gene: TRBV28
d_gene: NA
CDR3nt: TGTGCCAGCAGTAGAGAGACGGCCAGGCGTGGCTACACCTTC
CDR3aa: CASSRETARRGYTF

j_gene: TRBJ2-5
abundance: NA
len: 14
v_gene: TRBV7-8
d_gene: TRBD2
CDR3nt: TGTGCCAGCAGCGATACTAGCGGCCAAGAGACCCAGTACTTC
CDR3aa: CASSDTSGQETQYF

j_gene: TRBJ2-7
abundance: NA
len: 16
v_gene: TRBV4-3
d_gene: TRBD1
CDR3nt: TGCGCCAGCAGCCAACTCACCGGGACAGGGAGCTACGAGCAGTACTTC
CDR3aa: CASSQLTGTGSYEQYF

j_gene: TRBJ2-3
abundance: NA
len: 14
v_gene: TRBV5-1
d_gene: NA
CDR3nt: TGCGCCAGCAGCTCCGGGACTTCCACAGATACGCAGTATTTT
CDR3aa: CASSSGTSTDTQYF

j_gene: TRBJ1-3
abundance: once
len: 15
v_gene: TRBV27
d_gene: NA
CDR3nt: TGTGCCAGCAGCTCCAACACCGCAGCTGGAAACACCATATATTTT
CDR3aa: CASSSNTAAGNTIYF

j_gene: TRBJ2-3
abundance: NA
len: 19
v_gene: TRBV9
d_gene: TRBD2
CDR3nt: TGTGCCAGCAGCGTACAATCCTCTAGCGGGAGCTACCGCACAGATACGCAGTATTTT
CDR3aa: CASSVQSSSGSYRTDTQYF

j_gene: TRBJ1-2
abundance: NA
len: 14
v_gene: TRBV11-1
d_gene: NA
CDR3nt: TGTGCCAGCAGCTTAGCAGGGATCAACTATGGCTACACCTTC
CDR3aa: CASSLAGINYGYTF

j_gene: TRBJ2-3
abundance: NA
len: 12
v_gene: TRBV4-2
d_gene: NA
CDR3nt: TGTGCCAGCAGCCGTGGATCAGATACGCAGTATTTT
CDR3aa: CASSRGSDTQYF

j_gene: TRBJ2-2
abundance: NA
len: 18
v_gene: TRBV7-9
d_gene: NA
CDR3nt: TGTGCCAGCAGCCGCCGGGTAGCGGCAGAGGGGAACACCGGGGAGCTGTTTTTT
CDR3aa: CASSRRVAAEGNTGELFF

j_gene: TRBJ2-1
abundance: NA
len: 12
v_gene: TRBV7-2
d_gene: NA
CDR3nt: TGTGCCAGCAGCGAGCAGCGTCTCGAGCAGTTCTTC
CDR3aa: CASSEQRLEQFF

j_gene: TRBJ1-3
abundance: NA
len: 13
v_gene: TRBV30
d_gene: NA
CDR3nt: TGTGCCTGCTCTCGGGGGAGCGGAAACACCATATATTTT
CDR3aa: CACSRGSGNTIYF

j_gene: TRBJ2-7
abundance: NA
len: 15
v_gene: TRBV27
d_gene: NA
CDR3nt: TGTGCCAGCAGTCCAAGGGGACTTACCTCCTACGAGCAGTACTTC
CDR3aa: CASSPRGLTSYEQYF

j_gene: TRBJ1-1
abundance: NA
len: 15
v_gene: TRBV28
d_gene: NA
CDR3nt: TGTGCCAGCACCACCCCGGAGACAGGGAACACTGAAGCTTTCTTT
CDR3aa: CASTTPETGNTEAFF

j_gene: TRBJ2-7
abundance: NA
len: 15
v_gene: TRBV5-1
d_gene: TRBD1
CDR3nt: TGCGCCAGCAGCCGGGGGACAGGGGATGACTACGAGCAGTACTTC
CDR3aa: CASSRGTGDDYEQYF

j_gene: TRBJ1-3
abundance: NA
len: 14
v_gene: TRBV9
d_gene: NA
CDR3nt: TGTGCCAGCAGCGTAGAGCAGGGCGGAAACACCATATATTTT
CDR3aa: CASSVEQGGNTIYF

j_gene: TRBJ2-2
abundance: NA
len: 17
v_gene: TRBV5-1
d_gene: NA
CDR3nt: TGCGCCAGCAGCTTATTTTCCGGGCTGGCAAACACCGGGGAGCTGTTTTTT
CDR3aa: CASSLFSGLANTGELFF

j_gene: TRBJ2-4
abundance: NA
len: 14
v_gene: TRBV7-9
d_gene: NA
CDR3nt: TGTGCCAGCAGCTCGGGGCCGACCGAAAACATTCAGTACTTC
CDR3aa: CASSSGPTENIQYF

j_gene: TRBJ1-4
abundance: NA
len: 14
v_gene: TRBV5-1
d_gene: TRBD1
CDR3nt: TGCGCCAGCAGCTGGCAGGGGGAGGGTGAAAAACTGTTTTTT
CDR3aa: CASSWQGEGEKLFF

j_gene: TRBJ2-7
abundance: NA
len: 15
v_gene: TRBV28
d_gene: TRBD2
CDR3nt: TGTGCCAGCAGTTTAGGCGGGAGCGACACCTACGAGCAGTACTTC
CDR3aa: CASSLGGSDTYEQYF

j_gene: TRBJ1-3
abundance: NA
len: 16
v_gene: TRBV4-1
d_gene: NA
CDR3nt: TGCGCCAGCAGCCACGCAGGGGCGACCCGTGGAAACACCATATATTTT
CDR3aa: CASSHAGATRGNTIYF

j_gene: TRBJ1-2
abundance: NA
len: 14
v_gene: TRBV28
d_gene: NA
CDR3nt: TGTGCCAGCAGCCCACAGGGAAGGTCGGCGCGCTACACCTTC
CDR3aa: CASSPQGRSARYTF

j_gene: TRBJ1-1
abundance: NA
len: 19
v_gene: TRBV9
d_gene: NA
CDR3nt: TGTGCCAGCAGCGTAGGGGACGTAGCTTTATTTTCAATGAACACTGAAGCTTTCTTT
CDR3aa: CASSVGDVALFSMNTEAFF

j_gene: TRBJ2-1
abundance: NA
len: 17
v_gene: TRBV14
d_gene: NA
CDR3nt: TGTGCCAGCAGCCCAAACGCCGGCTCCCCATCCTACAATGAGCAGTTCTTC
CDR3aa: CASSPNAGSPSYNEQFF

j_gene: TRBJ2-7
abundance: once
len: 13
v_gene: TRBV10-1
d_gene: TRBD2
CDR3nt: TGCGCCAGCGCTGCTGGGACTAGGAACGAGCAGTACTTC
CDR3aa: CASAAGTRNEQYF

j_gene: TRBJ2-1
abundance: NA
len: 12
v_gene: TRBV28
d_gene: TRBD2
CDR3nt: TGTGCCAGCCGAGGACTAGCGGCTGAGCAGTTCTTC
CDR3aa: CASRGLAAEQFF